The rows below give T cell receptor beta chains drawn from one sample of a study of T cells in tuberculosis. Assay: immunoSEQ multiplex PCR; the TCRdb copy retains only in-frame clones and omits some. Among about 33,000 clones, around 92% were seen once, and the ten largest hold around 7%. The input for sequencing was PBMCs, taken at tuberculosis diagnosis. These receptor sequences come from an adult with tuberculosis. Some clones in this sample may be carry-over from other donors' samples. CDR3s include the opening cysteine and the closing phenylalanine or tryptophan. D genes are given only for firm matches. Only part of the rows carry a size: once, few, many, or a class if the clone is expanded.

J	V	length	size	D	CDR3	DNA
TRBJ1-4	TRBV15	20	NA	NA	CATSRQPGTPRRATNEKLFF	TGTGCCACCAGCAGACAACCAGGGACTCCTCGGAGGGCAACTAATGAAAAACTGTTTTTT
TRBJ2-7	TRBV5-5	14	NA	NA	CASSLAWRGYEQYF	TGTGCCAGCAGCTTGGCCTGGCGGGGCTACGAGCAGTACTTC
TRBJ1-1	TRBV5-1	13	once	NA	CASSFLENTEAFF	TGCGCCAGCAGCTTTCTAGAGAACACTGAAGCTTTCTTT
TRBJ1-1	TRBV19	14	NA	NA	CASSGRAEYTEAFF	TGTGCCAGTAGTGGCAGGGCTGAGTATACTGAAGCTTTCTTT
TRBJ1-6	TRBV27	14	NA	TRBD1	CASTSPTGVHTLHF	TGTGCCAGCACTTCTCCCACAGGGGTGCACACCCTCCACTTT
TRBJ2-1	TRBV11-2	15	NA	NA	CASSQPMGGVNEQFF	TGTGCCAGCAGCCAGCCCATGGGCGGGGTCAATGAGCAGTTCTTC
TRBJ2-2	TRBV5-4	15	few	TRBD1	CASSPGQGYTGELFF	TGTGCCAGCAGCCCGGGACAGGGCTACACCGGGGAGCTGTTTTTT
TRBJ1-1	TRBV19	12	NA	NA	CASRIRGTEAFF	TGTGCCAGTAGGATCAGGGGCACTGAAGCTTTCTTT
TRBJ1-1	TRBV19	15	NA	TRBD1	CASSIPRQGAASAFF	TGTGCCAGTAGTATACCCCGCCAGGGGGCTGCTTCGGCTTTCTTT
TRBJ1-4	TRBV30	13	NA	TRBD1	CAGTRGSSEKLFF	TGTGCCGGGACCAGGGGGTCTTCTGAAAAACTGTTTTTT
TRBJ2-7	TRBV11-2	18	NA	NA	CASSLVTPSPGSTYEQYF	TGTGCCAGCAGCTTAGTAACCCCCTCTCCAGGGTCGACATACGAGCAGTACTTC
TRBJ1-3	TRBV6-1	15	NA	TRBD1	CASSEIGGGGNTIYF	TGTGCCAGCAGTGAAATCGGAGGGGGCGGAAACACCATATATTTT
TRBJ1-2	TRBV5-1	13	NA	TRBD1	CASSPGQNYGYTF	TGCGCCAGCAGCCCGGGACAGAACTATGGCTACACCTTC
TRBJ1-1	TRBV2	10	NA	NA	CASSALEAFF	TGTGCCAGCAGTGCTCTTGAAGCTTTCTTT
TRBJ2-7	TRBV15	16	NA	NA	CATSRDLGGLGYEQYF	TGTGCCACCAGCAGAGATCTGGGGGGACTCGGCTACGAGCAGTACTTC
TRBJ2-7	TRBV14	16	NA	TRBD1	CASSGPGQGVGYEQYF	TGTGCCAGCAGCGGCCCCGGACAGGGGGTTGGCTACGAGCAGTACTTC
TRBJ1-6	TRBV6-5	14	once	NA	CASSYSPTYSPLHF	TGTGCCAGCAGTTACTCGCCGACATATTCACCCCTCCACTTT
TRBJ2-1	TRBV27	15	NA	NA	CASSFEGLTYNEQFF	TGTGCCAGCAGTTTTGAGGGCCTGACCTACAATGAGCAGTTCTTC
TRBJ2-7	TRBV10-3	15	NA	TRBD1	CAISEPGQGATEQYF	TGTGCCATCAGTGAGCCGGGACAGGGGGCGACCGAGCAGTACTTC
TRBJ2-1	TRBV13	15	NA	TRBD1	CASSPWGQGGNEQFF	TGTGCCAGCAGCCCATGGGGACAGGGGGGCAATGAGCAGTTCTTC
TRBJ2-2	TRBV5-1	13	once	NA	CASRTRGTGELFF	TGCGCCAGCAGAACCAGGGGTACCGGGGAGCTGTTTTTT
TRBJ1-1	TRBV30	12	NA	NA	CAWSVGSQKAFF	TGTGCCTGGAGTGTAGGGAGTCAGAAAGCTTTCTTT
TRBJ2-7	TRBV6-5	15	NA	NA	CASTRVVGGLYEQYF	TGTGCCAGCACCCGAGTTGTGGGGGGGCTCTACGAGCAGTACTTC
TRBJ2-3	TRBV14	16	NA	NA	CASSQEWRGPTDTQYF	TGTGCCAGCAGCCAAGAATGGAGGGGGCCCACAGATACGCAGTATTTT
TRBJ2-1	TRBV18	15	NA	TRBD1	CASSATDREYNEQFF	TGTGCCAGCTCCGCTACGGACAGGGAGTACAATGAGCAGTTCTTC
TRBJ1-3	TRBV14	17	NA	TRBD1	CASSRDRLKSSGNTIYF	TGTGCCAGCAGTCGGGACAGGCTAAAGAGCTCTGGAAACACCATATATTTT
TRBJ2-1	TRBV6-1	13	NA	NA	CASTKQVYNEQFF	TGTGCCAGCACCAAACAGGTTTACAATGAGCAGTTCTTC
TRBJ1-5	TRBV5-1	14	NA	NA	CASSQGLSNQPQHF	TGCGCCAGCAGCCAGGGGCTTAGCAATCAGCCCCAGCATTTT
TRBJ2-7	TRBV5-6	12	NA	NA	CASSLYSYEQYF	TGTGCCAGCAGCTTGTACAGTTACGAGCAGTACTTC
TRBJ2-7	TRBV6-1	15	NA	TRBD2	CASGMGRGAFYEQYF	TGTGCCAGTGGTATGGGGCGGGGGGCCTTCTACGAGCAGTACTTC
TRBJ1-2	TRBV7-9	13	once	NA	CASSRRGNYGYTF	TGTGCCAGCAGCCGCAGGGGAAACTATGGCTACACCTTC
TRBJ1-4	TRBV7-2	15	NA	NA	CASSGERAGYEKLFF	TGTGCCAGCAGCGGAGAGCGGGCGGGGTATGAAAAACTGTTTTTT
TRBJ2-7	TRBV5-1	16	NA	NA	CASSLDDYRKSYEQYF	TGCGCCAGCAGCTTGGACGACTATCGCAAATCCTACGAGCAGTACTTC
TRBJ2-7	TRBV10-3	16	NA	NA	CAISSTGTPRSYEQYF	TGTGCCATCAGTTCTACCGGGACACCACGCTCCTACGAGCAGTACTTC
TRBJ2-2	TRBV5-1	13	NA	TRBD2	CASSPRGAGELFF	TGCGCCAGCAGCCCCCGGGGGGCCGGGGAGCTGTTTTTT
TRBJ2-3	TRBV27	13	NA	NA	CASTNLGTDTQYF	TGTGCCAGCACTAATTTGGGCACAGATACGCAGTATTTT
TRBJ1-2	TRBV7-2	14	once	TRBD1	CASSLQGGDYGYTF	TGTGCCAGCAGCCTACAGGGGGGCGACTATGGCTACACCTTC
TRBJ1-5	TRBV21-1	15	NA	NA	CASSKKTYSNQPQHF	TGTGCCAGCAGCAAAAAGACATATAGCAATCAGCCCCAGCATTTT
TRBJ1-2	TRBV19	16	NA	NA	CASNKIWGDGSYGYTF	TGTGCCAGTAATAAAATATGGGGAGACGGGAGCTATGGCTACACCTTC
TRBJ2-7	TRBV6-5	16	NA	TRBD2	CASSYGFGGGTYEQYF	TGTGCCAGCAGTTACGGCTTCGGCGGGGGGACCTACGAGCAGTACTTC
TRBJ1-2	TRBV5-1	15	NA	TRBD1	CASSTGQGANYGYTF	TGCGCCAGCAGCACCGGACAGGGAGCTAACTATGGCTACACCTTC
TRBJ2-1	TRBV11-3	12	NA	NA	CASPHTYNEQFF	TGTGCCTCACCACACACCTACAATGAGCAGTTCTTC
TRBJ2-4	TRBV29-1	18	NA	TRBD1	CSVEWRDRIDLAKNIQYF	TGCAGCGTTGAGTGGAGGGACAGGATTGACTTAGCCAAAAACATTCAGTACTTC
TRBJ2-3	TRBV11-2	15	NA	TRBD1	CASSLERGRSDTQYF	TGTGCCAGCAGCTTAGAGAGGGGGCGTTCAGATACGCAGTATTTT
TRBJ1-5	TRBV2	15	NA	TRBD1	CASSQQGISNQPQHF	TGTGCCAGCAGCCAACAGGGGATTAGCAATCAGCCCCAGCATTTT
TRBJ2-7	TRBV11-2	15	NA	NA	CASSLERGKLYEQYF	TGTGCCAGCAGCTTAGAGCGGGGAAAACTCTACGAGCAGTACTTC
TRBJ2-2	TRBV7-9	16	NA	TRBD1	CASSFPGQLNTGELFF	TGTGCCAGCAGCTTCCCGGGACAGTTGAACACCGGGGAGCTGTTTTTT
TRBJ2-1	TRBV13	18	NA	TRBD2	CASSPRGRGGQVSNEQFF	TGTGCCAGCAGCCCCCGGGGGCGGGGGGGCCAGGTATCCAATGAGCAGTTCTTC
TRBJ1-2	TRBV19	11	NA	NA	CASVSIYGYTF	TGTGCCAGCGTTAGCATCTATGGCTACACCTTC